The sequence of this T cell receptor (beta chain) was determined in a study of blood T cell repertoires in COVID-19. V gave up 11 bases and J gave up 1 base, with 12 bases separating them. CDR1 and CDR2 (germline): MNHNY, SVGAGI (reference sequence). The CDR3 has 13 amino acids. Per the original data handling: Reference gene primer amplification yielded estimated nucleated cell counts. The assay was immunoSEQ multiplex PCR, and TCRdb's table has in-frame clones only and misses some. That table gives V, J and clone size, and the DNA gave D and trimming. The table records 200,000 to 250,000 clones, roughly 82% of them present only once.

The chain recombines TRBV6-6 with TRBJ2-1, with D possibly TRBD1 on 5 matching bases. This TCR derives from a woman in her 40s with acute or convalescent COVID-19. Sequencing was carried out using peripheral blood. CDR3 coding DNA: TGTGCCGGCTCGGACAAGTCCTACAATGAGCAGTTCTTC. It yields the protein CAGSDKSYNEQFF.